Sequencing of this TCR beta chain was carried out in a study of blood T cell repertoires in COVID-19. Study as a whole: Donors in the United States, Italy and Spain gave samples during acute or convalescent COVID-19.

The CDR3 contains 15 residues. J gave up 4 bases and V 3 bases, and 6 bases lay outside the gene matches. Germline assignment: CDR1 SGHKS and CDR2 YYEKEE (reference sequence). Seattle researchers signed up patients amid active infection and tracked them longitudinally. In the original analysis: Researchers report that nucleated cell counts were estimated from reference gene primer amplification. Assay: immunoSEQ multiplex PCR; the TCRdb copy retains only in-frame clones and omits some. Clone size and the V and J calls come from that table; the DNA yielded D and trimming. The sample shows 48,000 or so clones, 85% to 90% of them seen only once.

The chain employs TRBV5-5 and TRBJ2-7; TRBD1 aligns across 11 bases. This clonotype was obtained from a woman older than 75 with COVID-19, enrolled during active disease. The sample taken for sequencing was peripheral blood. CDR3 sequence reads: CASSSPDRGLYEQYF. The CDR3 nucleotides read TGTGCCAGCAGCTCCCCGGACAGGGGGCTATACGAGCAGTACTTC.